The T cell receptor beta chain under discussion was sequenced for a study of T cells in Graves' hyperthyroidism and ophthalmopathy (dated by TCRdb to about 2019). With respect to the entire study: Peripheral blood was collected at initial diagnosis, before any treatment. To identify TCR V-J signatures that set the groups apart, the researchers used a discovery cohort of 90 to 100 patients, made up of 43 with Graves' ophthalmopathy and some 60 with stable Graves' hyperthyroidism. Prospective prediction of ophthalmopathy was tested in an independent validation cohort consisting of roughly 19 hyperthyroidism patients and some 17 patients who later progressed to ophthalmopathy. The 100 or so discovery patients were randomly divided into training and test sets at a 7:3 ratio. The study also compared thyroid tissue and blood T-cell repertoires from several Graves' hyperthyroidism patients. Once sampling was done, hyperthyroidism patients were given methimazole at a starting dose of 30 mg daily, whereas ophthalmopathy patients were given high-dose intravenous methylprednisolone. The paper describes TCR Vbeta CDR3 sequencing of 120 to 150 peripheral blood samples, made up of 43 ophthalmopathy patients, approximately 73 hyperthyroidism patients and around 17 progressor patients. Study-wide conclusions, independent of this receptor: Blood samples also contained most of the expanded thyroid clonotypes (frequency above 0.001), which suggests that blood repertoires may reflect thyroid immune responses. In validation, the model predicted progression to ophthalmopathy with just under 71% sensitivity and less than 80% specificity, a median of approximately 6.5 months before onset. No statistical method was used to set the sample size in advance, and investigators knew the group allocation. In cross-validation, a model built on a 13 V-J signature told ophthalmopathy apart from stable hyperthyroidism with approximately 90% sensitivity and about 81% specificity, and in testing the same model reached 80%/75%.

Ophthalmopathy patients had moderately to severely active disease, with a Clinical Activity Score of 3 or more, a NOSPECS grade of 4 or more, and a disease duration of less than 3 months. Patients with uncontrolled infections, other autoimmune diseases, pregnancy or lactation were excluded. Diagnoses were based on clinical symptoms, serum thyroxine and TRAb, thyroid ultrasound and orbital computed tomography. Ficoll-Paque density gradient centrifugation was used to isolate PBMCs from 10 ml of fresh peripheral blood. Total RNA was extracted with Trizol reagent, and quality was checked on an Agilent 2100 Bioanalyzer. On this clonotype: Its recognized antigen is unknown. No quality values exist for individual bases; no much larger clone is one base distant.

The TCR beta CDR3 regions were amplified from RNA transcripts. The TCR CDR3 was subjected to a first round of RT-PCR using the HTBI primer set and the Qiagen OneStep RT-PCR kit. Libraries were constructed in a second round of multiplex PCR, after which size selection and purification were carried out. Sequencing of the libraries was done on an Illumina HiSeq2000 using paired-end 100 bp reads. Per the source publication's procedure: SOAPnuke was used to process the raw data, removing reads that contained adapters or uncalled bases, had a mean Phred below 15, or lacked an exact match to the constant primer or identifier. COPE v1.2.5 was used to merge high-quality paired reads, and clonotypes were defined as unique nucleotide sequences. MiTCR v1.1 was used to align the clonotypes against IMGT TRBV, TRBD and TRBJ reference segments. Analysis was restricted to V-J combinations with a frequency above 0.0001, which covered about 99% of repertoires. The TCS score was defined as F50 (clonal expansion) divided by E x V (chaos), with BLOSUM62-based TCRdist calculated between CDR3 peptides within each V-J. Welch's t-statistics and random forest reduced approximately 520 V-J features to 13, which were used in a naive Bayes classifier (R e1071). The Morisita-Horn index was used to measure how similar the thyroid and blood repertoires were. Using fastp at Q25 and MiXCR, TCRdb reprocessed the public reads and kept productive beta chains. Each entry merges the rows of one CDR3 protein and shows their most common DNA and genes. What appears here as the V and J calls and clone size reflects TCRdb's work, not the paper's. Across this sample there are 600,000 to 700,000 distinct CDR3 sequences, with approximately 15% seen only once. The ten largest clones represent 3.5% to 4.5% of the sample.

Sequenced: blood. The receptor was derived from a woman in her 40s with Graves' ophthalmopathy.

The encoded CDR3 is CASSPHRANYEQYF. The nucleotide sequence is given as TGTGCCAGCAGTCCCCATCGGGCCAACTACGAGCAGTACTTC. This chain is built from TRBV28 and TRBJ2-7; too little of a D gene remains to name it. The CDR3 starts with the cysteine, ends with the phenylalanine, and has 14 residues. The only DNA kept is the CDR3, 42 bases in frame from the first base. V loses 5 bases, J loses 3 bases, and the germline ends lie 14 bases apart. In the germline V gene, CDR1 corresponds to MDHEN and CDR2 to SYDVKM.